Sequencing of this TCR beta chain was carried out in a study of shared clonotypes between healthy human individuals (dated by TCRdb to about 2020). Concerning the study at large: The cohort comprised two women and a few men aged 18 to 49 years. Blood TCR repertoires of roughly 5 healthy adults were deeply sequenced to estimate repertoire size and the extent of clonotype sharing between individuals. Different laboratories and diverse techniques were used to prepare libraries and sequence TCR repertoires, to increase sequencing depth and limit assay-specific biases. Leukapheresis yielded between about 0.85 and 10 billion PBMCs per donor. What the work shows at the level of the full study, not this receptor alone: Sampling was restricted to blood, and TCR repertoires in tissue are likely to differ from TCR repertoires in blood. Because the study included a small number of donors, the genetic and exposure-history diversity represented was limited. Pairwise subsampling led to the expectation that sequencing depth would affect the degree of clonotype sharing among donors.

Healthy HIV-negative adults with no recently reported acute infections or vaccinations were included as donors. All donors were Caucasian adults living in Nashville, Tennessee, USA. In the unsorted samples, some 94 million PBMCs were counted, and genomic DNA was extracted using the QIAamp DNA Blood Mini kit. Blood was obtained by leukapheresis, after which PBMCs were separated by Ficoll-Histopaque density gradient centrifugation and cryopreserved in liquid nitrogen vapor phase. Using the deep immunoSEQ assay, TCR CDR3 regions were amplified from genomic DNA by multiplex PCR. Extracted genomic DNA from each cell subset was spread evenly across all wells of several immunoSEQ 96-well plates, with each plate serving as a replicate. For unsorted PBMC, 250 to 300 ng of genomic DNA, equivalent to tens of thousands of T cell genomes, went into each replicate PCR. Ten immunoSEQ deep assay plates were used to sequence the unsorted PBMC genomic DNA. Purified libraries were quantified with a Qubit 3.0 fluorometer, sized on a Bioanalyzer 2100, and re-quantified with the KAPA Library Quantification kit. Every immunoSEQ 96-well plate was sequenced on a dedicated single-read 150-cycle Illumina NextSeq 550 flow cell. For the original study's pipeline: The immunoSEQ output contained only junctional sequences without quality scores, so filtering could not match that applied to full-length reads. To assign V/J genes and CDR3, sequences were annotated against IMGT germline references using PyIR, a Python wrapper for IgBLAST v1.9. Any read was removed if the V/J assignment was weak (E-value above 1e-6), the CDR3 was missing, or the read contained stop codons, out-of-frame junctions, or ambiguous translated residues. V3J clonotypes were defined as sequences sharing the same inferred V gene, J gene, and CDR3 amino acid sequence. Percentage overlap between repertoires was computed as shared unique clonotypes divided by the size of the smaller repertoire. Three approaches were used to assess repertoire richness: RTK rarefaction, the Chao1 estimator, and Recon v2.1 estimates of unobserved clonotypes. The immuneACCESS repertoire file appears here via TCRdb, limited to in-frame rearrangements. These files lack a portion of the clones; in checked studies, under half of the deficit traces to unresolved V genes, and the cause of the others is not known. For V, J and clone size, that table is used; D and trimming come from the DNA. In all, the sample holds some 510,000 clones, and 70% to 80% of those were seen once. The top ten constitute approximately 13% of the sample.

In this sample, this clone turned up once. What this receptor recognizes is not known. No base-level quality is on record; no much larger clone is a single base apart. The CDR3 sequence holds 12 residues, the cysteine and phenylalanine included. CDR3 DNA is the only sequence kept; it has 36 bases, read in frame from the first base. As encoded in the germline V gene (reference sequence), CDR1 is GTSNPN while CDR2 is SVGIG. Relative to germline, V is 1 base shorter and J is 1 base shorter, with 4 bases between their ends. The chain is assembled from TRBV30 and TRBJ1-2; the D gene cannot be resolved reliably. The origin of this receptor is a woman aged 40 to 50 in good health. Some clones in this sample may be carry-over from other donors' samples. The specimen was PBMCs. The nucleotide sequence reads TGTGCCTGGAGTGGCTATAACTATGGCTACACCTTC. Translated, this gives CAWSGYNYGYTF.